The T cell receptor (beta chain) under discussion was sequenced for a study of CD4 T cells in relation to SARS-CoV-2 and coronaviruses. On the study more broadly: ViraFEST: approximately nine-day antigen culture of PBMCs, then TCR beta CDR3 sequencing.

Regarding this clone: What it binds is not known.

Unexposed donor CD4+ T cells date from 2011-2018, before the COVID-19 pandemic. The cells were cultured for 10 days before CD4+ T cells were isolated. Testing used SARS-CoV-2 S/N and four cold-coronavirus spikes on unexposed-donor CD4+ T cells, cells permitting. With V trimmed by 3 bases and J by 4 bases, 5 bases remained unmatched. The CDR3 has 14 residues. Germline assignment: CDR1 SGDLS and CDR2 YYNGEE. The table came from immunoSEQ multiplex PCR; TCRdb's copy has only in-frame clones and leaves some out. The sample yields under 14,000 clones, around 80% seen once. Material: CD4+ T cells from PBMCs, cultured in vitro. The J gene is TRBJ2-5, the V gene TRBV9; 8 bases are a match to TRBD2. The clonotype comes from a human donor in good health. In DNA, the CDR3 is TGTGCCAGCAGCGAGGCGGCGGGAGGAGAGACCCAGTACTTC. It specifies CASSEAAGGETQYF.